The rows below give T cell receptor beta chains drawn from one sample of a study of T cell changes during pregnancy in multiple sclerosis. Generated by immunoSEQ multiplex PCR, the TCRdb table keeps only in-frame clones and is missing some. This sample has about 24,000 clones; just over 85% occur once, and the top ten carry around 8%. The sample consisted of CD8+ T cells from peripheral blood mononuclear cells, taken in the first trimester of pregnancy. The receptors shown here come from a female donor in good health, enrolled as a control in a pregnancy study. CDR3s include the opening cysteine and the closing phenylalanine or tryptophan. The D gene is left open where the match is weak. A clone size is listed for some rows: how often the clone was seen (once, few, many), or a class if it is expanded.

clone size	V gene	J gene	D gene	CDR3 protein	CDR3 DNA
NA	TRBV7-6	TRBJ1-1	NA	CASSFTPGAEAFF	TGTGCCAGCAGCTTCACCCCAGGCGCTGAAGCTTTCTTT
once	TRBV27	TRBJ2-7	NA	CASSLSGGRTASYEQYF	TGTGCCAGCAGTTTATCGGGAGGACGGACGGCCTCCTACGAGCAGTACTTC
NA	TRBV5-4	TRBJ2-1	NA	CASSLTRVSSYNEQFF	TGTGCCAGCAGCTTGACGCGGGTTAGCTCCTACAATGAGCAGTTCTTC
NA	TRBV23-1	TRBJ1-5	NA	CASKEAFPYQPQHF	TGCGCCAGCAAGGAGGCCTTCCCCTATCAGCCCCAGCATTTT
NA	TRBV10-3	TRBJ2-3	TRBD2	CAIGERGDTDTQYF	TGTGCCATCGGCGAGCGGGGGGACACAGATACGCAGTATTTT
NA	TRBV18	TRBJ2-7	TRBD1	CASSPRTGKLDEQYF	TGTGCCAGCTCACCGAGGACAGGAAAACTCGACGAGCAGTACTTC
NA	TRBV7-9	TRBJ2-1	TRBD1	CASSHIGDSRNNEQFF	TGTGCCAGCAGCCATATAGGGGACAGCCGGAACAATGAGCAGTTCTTC
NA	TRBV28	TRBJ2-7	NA	CASSPTDTYEQYF	TGTGCCAGCAGCCCTACCGATACCTACGAGCAGTACTTC
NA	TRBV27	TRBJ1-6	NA	CASSSAQQEYNSPLHF	TGTGCCAGCAGTTCCGCGCAACAGGAGTATAATTCACCCCTCCACTTT
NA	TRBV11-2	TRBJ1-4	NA	CASSLFTGNEKLFF	TGTGCCAGCAGCTTATTCACCGGTAATGAAAAACTGTTTTTT
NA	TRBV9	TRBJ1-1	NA	CASSVDTAYTEAFF	TGTGCCAGCAGCGTAGACACAGCCTACACTGAAGCTTTCTTT
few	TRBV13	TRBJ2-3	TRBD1	CASSLGQGAVTVDTQYF	TGTGCCAGCAGCTTAGGACAGGGGGCAGTTACGGTAGATACGCAGTATTTT
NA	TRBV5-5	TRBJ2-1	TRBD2	CASSPRGLAGPNEQFF	TGTGCCAGCAGCCCCCGCGGTCTAGCGGGCCCCAATGAGCAGTTCTTC
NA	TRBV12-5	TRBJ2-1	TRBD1	CASHPGQGTHNEQFF	TGTGCTAGCCACCCGGGACAGGGAACCCACAATGAGCAGTTCTTC
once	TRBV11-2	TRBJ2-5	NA	CASKTDQETQYF	TGTGCCAGCAAGACAGACCAAGAGACCCAGTACTTC
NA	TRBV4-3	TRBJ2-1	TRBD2	CASSQETSGGFNEQFF	TGCGCCAGCAGCCAAGAGACTAGCGGGGGGTTCAATGAGCAGTTCTTC
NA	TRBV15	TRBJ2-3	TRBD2	CATMQAGGLDTQYF	TGTGCCACCATGCAAGCGGGGGGCCTAGATACGCAGTATTTT
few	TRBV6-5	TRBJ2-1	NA	CASSLLGANEQFF	TGTGCCAGCAGTCTCCTTGGGGCCAATGAGCAGTTCTTC
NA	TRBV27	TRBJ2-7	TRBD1	CASSVFPGTGGSYEQYF	TGTGCCAGCAGTGTGTTTCCCGGGACAGGTGGATCCTACGAGCAGTACTTC
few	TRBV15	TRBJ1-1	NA	CATSRDRQMNTEAFF	TGTGCCACCAGCAGAGATAGACAAATGAACACTGAAGCTTTCTTT
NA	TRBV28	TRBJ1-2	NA	CASSSTDNYGYTF	TGTGCCAGCAGTTCGACAGACAACTATGGCTACACCTTC
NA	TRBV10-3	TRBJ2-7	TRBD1	CAISESQGAEQYF	TGTGCCATCAGTGAGTCACAGGGGGCTGAGCAGTACTTC
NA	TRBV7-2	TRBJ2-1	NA	CASSPGLAGSSYNEQFF	TGTGCCAGCAGCCCCGGCTTGGCGGGTTCCTCCTACAATGAGCAGTTCTTC
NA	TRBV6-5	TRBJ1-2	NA	CASSYSQGHGNGYTF	TGTGCCAGCAGTTACTCTCAGGGGCATGGGAATGGCTACACCTTC
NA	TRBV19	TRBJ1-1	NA	CASSIAGDTEAFF	TGTGCCAGTAGTATAGCGGGGGACACTGAAGCTTTCTTT
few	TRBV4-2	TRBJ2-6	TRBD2	CASSGGVGSGANVLTF	TGTGCCAGCAGCGGGGGGGTAGGCTCTGGGGCCAACGTCCTGACTTTC
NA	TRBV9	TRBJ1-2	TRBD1	CASSVGDSLNSGYTF	TGTGCCAGCAGCGTAGGGGACAGTCTCAACTCTGGCTACACCTTC
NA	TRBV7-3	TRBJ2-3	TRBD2	CASSSSGGGTDTQYF	TGTGCCAGCAGCTCTTCTGGGGGGGGCACAGATACGCAGTATTTT